This TCR beta chain came from a study of cytomegalovirus exposure and HLA in healthy donors. Findings and limits, study-wide: When analyzed later, a missense DCLRE1C variant was found to be linked to TCR beta V- and J-gene trimming.

Primers for the PCR totalled 60 Vbeta and 13 Jbeta. Assay used: immunoSEQ multiplex PCR; TCRdb lists only in-frame clones, some missing. The repertoire consists of around 130,000 clones, with approximately 84% occurring once and the leading ten covering under 3%. For this clone: Its antigen is not known.

The length of the CDR3 is 15 residues. CDR1 MGHDK and CDR2 SYGVNS come from the germline V gene. Trimming took 6 bases from V and 1 from J; bases not matched to a gene: 8. Material for sequencing was PBMCs. This chain uses TRBV25-1 with TRBJ2-5, with 7 nucleotides matching TRBD1. This TCR derives from a boy between 2 and 10 years old in good health and CMV-seronegative. This chain's CDR3 is CASSLLDRAQETQYF. The CDR3 DNA is TGTGCCAGCAGCCTACTAGACAGGGCCCAAGAGACCCAGTACTTC.